The T cell receptor (beta chain) under discussion was sequenced for a study of shared clonotypes between healthy human individuals. In the study overall: There were three CD4 naive, three CD4 memory, two CD8 naive and one CD8 memory plates per donor. Study-wide points: Sequencing of the sorted subsets was shown by rarefaction to be incomplete despite large depth. Only blood samples were collected, and tissue repertoires likely differ.

The table lists this clone with a count of one. Antigen unknown. The CDR3 extends over 15 amino acids. J gave up 2 bases and V 3 bases, and 2 bases lay outside the gene matches. Germline V lookup: CDR1 LNHDA, CDR2 SQIVND (reference sequence). The split of CD4+ cells yielded CD45RA+ naive and CD45RA-negative memory subsets. Measured with immunoSEQ multiplex PCR; TCRdb has only the in-frame clones, and not every one. The sample has about 520,000 clones, 90% to 96% seen once; the top ten hold 0.05% to 0.07%. This clonotype was sampled from a woman aged 30 to 39 in good health. The specimen sequenced was naive CD4+ T cells sorted from blood. Subset meaning: CD45RA+ positively selected. The V and J genes are TRBV19 and TRBJ2-2; 8 bases map to TRBD1. The CDR3 is CASSMDRVNTGELFF. The CDR3 nucleotides are TGTGCCAGTAGTATGGACAGGGTTAACACCGGGGAGCTGTTTTTT.